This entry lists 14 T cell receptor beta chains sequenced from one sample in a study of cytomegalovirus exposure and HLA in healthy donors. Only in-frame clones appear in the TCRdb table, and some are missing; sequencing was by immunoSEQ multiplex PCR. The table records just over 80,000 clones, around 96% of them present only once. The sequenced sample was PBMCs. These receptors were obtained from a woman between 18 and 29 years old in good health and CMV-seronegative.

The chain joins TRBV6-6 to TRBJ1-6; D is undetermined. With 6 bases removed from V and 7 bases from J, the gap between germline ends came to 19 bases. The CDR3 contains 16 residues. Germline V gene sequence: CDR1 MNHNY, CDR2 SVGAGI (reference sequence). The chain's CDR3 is CASSYDVGRENSPLHF. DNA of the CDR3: TGTGCCAGCAGCTACGACGTAGGGCGGGAAAATTCACCCCTCCACTTT.

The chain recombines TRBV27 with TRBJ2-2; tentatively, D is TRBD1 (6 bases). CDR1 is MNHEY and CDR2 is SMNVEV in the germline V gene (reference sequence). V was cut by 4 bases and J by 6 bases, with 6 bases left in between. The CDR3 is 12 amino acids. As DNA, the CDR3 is TGTGCCAGCAGTTGGGGGCCCGGGGAGCTGTTTTTT. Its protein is CASSWGPGELFF.

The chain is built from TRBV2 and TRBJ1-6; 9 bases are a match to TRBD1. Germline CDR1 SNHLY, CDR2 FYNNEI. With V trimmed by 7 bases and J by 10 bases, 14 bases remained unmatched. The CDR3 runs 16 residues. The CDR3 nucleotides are TGTGCCAGCAACCGGGACAGGGACATGGAGGGATCACCCCTCCACTTT. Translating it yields CASNRDRDMEGSPLHF.

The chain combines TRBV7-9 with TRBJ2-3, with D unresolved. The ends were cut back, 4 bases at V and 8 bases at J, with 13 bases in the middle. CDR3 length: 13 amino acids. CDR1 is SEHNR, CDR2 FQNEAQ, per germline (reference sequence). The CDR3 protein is CASSSYGSGTQYF. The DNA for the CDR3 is TGTGCCAGCAGCTCTTATGGTTCAGGTACGCAGTATTTT.

The CDR3 reads CASSSPGRRPGELFF. CDR3 nucleotides: TGTGCCAGCAGCTCACCGGGCAGGAGGCCCGGGGAGCTGTTTTTT. This chain uses TRBV2 with TRBJ2-2; D perhaps matches TRBD2 (5 bases). V was shortened by 6 bases and J by 6 bases, with 17 bases between the two germline ends. This CDR3 spans 15 amino acids. Germline V gene sequence: CDR1 SNHLY, CDR2 FYNNEI.

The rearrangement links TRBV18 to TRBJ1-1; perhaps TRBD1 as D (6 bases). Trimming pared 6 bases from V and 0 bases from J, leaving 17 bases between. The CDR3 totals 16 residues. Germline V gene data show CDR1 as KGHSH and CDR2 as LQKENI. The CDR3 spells CASSQSRGSMNTEAFF. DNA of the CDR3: TGTGCCAGCTCGCAATCCAGGGGTTCCATGAACACTGAAGCTTTCTTT.

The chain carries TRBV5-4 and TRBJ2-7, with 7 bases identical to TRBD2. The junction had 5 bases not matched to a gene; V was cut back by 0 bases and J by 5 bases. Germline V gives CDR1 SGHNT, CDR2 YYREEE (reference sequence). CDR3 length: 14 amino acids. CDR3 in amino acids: CASSLATSEDEQYF. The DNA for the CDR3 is TGTGCCAGCAGCTTGGCTACTAGCGAGGACGAGCAGTACTTC.

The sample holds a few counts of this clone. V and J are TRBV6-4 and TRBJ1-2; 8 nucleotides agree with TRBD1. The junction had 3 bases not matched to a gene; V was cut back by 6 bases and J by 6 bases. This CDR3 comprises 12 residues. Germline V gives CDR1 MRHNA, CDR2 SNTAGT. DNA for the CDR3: TGTGCCAGCAGGCAGGGGGCGGATGGCTACACCTTC. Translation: CASRQGADGYTF.

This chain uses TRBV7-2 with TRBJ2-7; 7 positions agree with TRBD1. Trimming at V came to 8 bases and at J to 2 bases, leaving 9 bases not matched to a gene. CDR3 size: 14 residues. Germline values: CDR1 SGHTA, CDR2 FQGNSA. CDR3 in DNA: TGTGCCAGCTTCCAACCGGGACAGACCTACGAGCAGTACTTC. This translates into CASFQPGQTYEQYF.

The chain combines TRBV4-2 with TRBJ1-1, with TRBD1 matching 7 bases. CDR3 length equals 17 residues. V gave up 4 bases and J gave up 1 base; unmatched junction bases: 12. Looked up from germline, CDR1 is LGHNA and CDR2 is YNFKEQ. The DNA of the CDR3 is TGTGCCAGCAGCCGCCCGACAGGGAATAAGGGGAACACTGAAGCTTTCTTT. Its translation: CASSRPTGNKGNTEAFF.

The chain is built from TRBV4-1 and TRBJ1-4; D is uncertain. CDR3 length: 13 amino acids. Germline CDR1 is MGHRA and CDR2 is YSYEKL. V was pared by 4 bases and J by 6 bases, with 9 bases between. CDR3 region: CASSPPVYEKLFF. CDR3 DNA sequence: TGCGCCAGCAGCCCCCCGGTTTATGAAAAACTGTTTTTT.

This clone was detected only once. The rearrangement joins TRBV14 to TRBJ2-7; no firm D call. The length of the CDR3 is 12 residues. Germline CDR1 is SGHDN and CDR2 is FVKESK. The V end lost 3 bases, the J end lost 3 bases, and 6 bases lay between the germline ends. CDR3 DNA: TGTGCCAGCAGCCATGCGAGCTACGAGCAGTACTTC. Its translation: CASSHASYEQYF. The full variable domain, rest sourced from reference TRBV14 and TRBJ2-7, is EAGVTQFPSHSVIEKGQTVTLRCDPISGHDNLYWYRRVMGKEIKFLLHFVKESKQDESGMPNNRFLAERTGGTYSTLKVQPAELEDSGVYFCASSHASYEQYFGPGTRLTVT.

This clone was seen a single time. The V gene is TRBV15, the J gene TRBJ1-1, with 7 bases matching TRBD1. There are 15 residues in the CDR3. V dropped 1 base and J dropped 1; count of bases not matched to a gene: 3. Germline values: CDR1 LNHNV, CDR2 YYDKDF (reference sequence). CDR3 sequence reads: CATSRGDSWNTEAFF. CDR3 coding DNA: TGTGCCACCAGCAGAGGGGACAGTTGGAACACTGAAGCTTTCTTT. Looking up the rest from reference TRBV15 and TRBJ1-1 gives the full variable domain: DAMVIQNPRYQVTQFGKPVTLSCSQTLNHNVMYWYQQKSSQAPKLLFHYYDKDFNNEADTPDNFQSRRPNTSFCFLDIRSPGLGDTAMYLCATSRGDSWNTEAFFGQGTRLTVV.

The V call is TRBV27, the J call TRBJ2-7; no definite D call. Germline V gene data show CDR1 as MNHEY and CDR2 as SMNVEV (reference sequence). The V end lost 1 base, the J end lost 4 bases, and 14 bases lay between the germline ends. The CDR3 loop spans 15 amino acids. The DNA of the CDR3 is TGTGCCAGCAGTTTATTTCCAGGCATGCAGTACGAGCAGTACTTC. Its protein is CASSLFPGMQYEQYF.